This TCR beta chain was recorded in a study of somatic mutations in cytotoxic T cells in rheumatoid arthritis. Study-level information: Collection of patient blood (roughly 31 ml EDTA) took place right after diagnosis, before any treatment. The flow sorting of some V beta antibody-stained T-cell populations reached nearly 100% purity, and the sorted populations included V beta1+ cells sequenced for TCRB. Broader study findings: Some patients, about an eighth of the roughly 65, had a largest CD8+ clone that exceeded 20% of CD8+ cells. Unlike healthy controls, rheumatoid arthritis patients had CD8+ clonality that increased with age.

With respect to this clone: Its antigen is unidentified.

Measured with immunoSEQ multiplex PCR; TCRdb has only the in-frame clones, and not every one. Among around 3,200 clones listed, less than 85% were seen once. In germline, CDR1 is SGDLS, CDR2 YYNGEE. CDR3 length: 15 amino acids. V shed 4 bases and J 5 bases; nucleotides not matched to a gene: 6. The sequence was obtained from a man aged 40-49 years with rheumatoid arthritis. Sequencing used CD8+ T cells sorted from blood. This chain uses TRBV9 with TRBJ2-1; 10 bases are a match to TRBD2. The CDR3 DNA sequence: TGTGCCAGCAGCTTAGGGGGACTAGCGAACAATGAGCAGTTCTTC. Its translation is CASSLGGLANNEQFF.